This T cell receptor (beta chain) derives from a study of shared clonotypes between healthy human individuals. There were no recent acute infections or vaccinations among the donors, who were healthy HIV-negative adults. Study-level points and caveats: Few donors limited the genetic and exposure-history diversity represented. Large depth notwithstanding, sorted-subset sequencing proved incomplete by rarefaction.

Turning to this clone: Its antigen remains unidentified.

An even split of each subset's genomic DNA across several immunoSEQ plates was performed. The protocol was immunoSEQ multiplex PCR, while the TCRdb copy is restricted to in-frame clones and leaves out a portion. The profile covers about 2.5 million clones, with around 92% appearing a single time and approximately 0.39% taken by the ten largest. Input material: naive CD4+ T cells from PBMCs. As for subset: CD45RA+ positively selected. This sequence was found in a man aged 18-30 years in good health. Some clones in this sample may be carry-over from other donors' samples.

The CDR3 is CSVRGLVEQFF. CDR3 nucleotides: TGCAGCGTACGAGGACTAGTAGAGCAGTTCTTC. The rearrangement uses TRBV29-1 and TRBJ2-1; TRBD2 agrees at 7 bases. This CDR3 contains 11 residues. J gave up 10 bases and V 6 bases, and 6 bases lay outside the gene matches. Per germline, CDR1 SQVTM and CDR2 ANQGSEA.